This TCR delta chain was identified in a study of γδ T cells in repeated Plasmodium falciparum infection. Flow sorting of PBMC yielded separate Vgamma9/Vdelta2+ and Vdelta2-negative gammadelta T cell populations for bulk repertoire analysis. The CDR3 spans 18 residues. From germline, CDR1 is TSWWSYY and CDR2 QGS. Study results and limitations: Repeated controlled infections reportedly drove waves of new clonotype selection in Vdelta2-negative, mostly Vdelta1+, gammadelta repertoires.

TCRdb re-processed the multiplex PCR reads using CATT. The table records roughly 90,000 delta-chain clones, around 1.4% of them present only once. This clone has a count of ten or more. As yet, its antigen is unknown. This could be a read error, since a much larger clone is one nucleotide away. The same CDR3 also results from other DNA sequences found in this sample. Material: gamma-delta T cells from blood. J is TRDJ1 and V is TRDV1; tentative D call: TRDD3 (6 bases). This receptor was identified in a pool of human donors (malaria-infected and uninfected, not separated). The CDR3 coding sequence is TGTGCTCTCGGGGAACTAAGAGGACTGGGTCTCCACACCGATAAACTCATCTTT. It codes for CALGELRGLGLHTDKLIF.